These 31 T cell receptor beta chains were all obtained from the same sample, sequenced in a study of radiotherapy plus CTLA-4 blockade in lung cancer. Data came from immunoSEQ multiplex PCR; TCRdb stores just in-frame clones and leaves some out. There are tens of thousands of clones in the sample; more than 85% occur only once, and about 0.95% lies in the top ten. This specimen was peripheral blood, taken from a patient treated with radiotherapy plus ipilimumab. The receptors were sampled from a human donor with non-small cell lung cancer who had stable disease on radiotherapy plus ipilimumab.

This chain joins TRBV6-6 and TRBJ1-4; D call uncertain. The germline V and J ends were trimmed by 2 bases and 11 bases, with 12 bases remaining between them. The CDR3 totals 13 residues. The germline CDR1 and CDR2 sequences are MNHNY and SVGAGI (reference sequence). This CDR3 is CASSYGRVGKLFF. The CDR3 nucleotides read TGTGCCAGCAGTTACGGGAGGGTGGGGAAACTGTTTTTT.

For this clone: In this CDR3 the conserved last residue, phenylalanine or tryptophan, is missing, so a read error is likely. Because the CDR3's place on the DNA is in doubt, the DNA is left out and the CDR3 is given as listed by TCRdb. The V call is TRBV4-1, the J call TRBJ2-3. The CDR3 region is 14 residues in length, termini included. Germline-derived CDR1 and CDR2 are MGHRA and YSYEKL. This CDR3 reads CASSQEVNSNPDFL.

The chain employs TRBV7-8 and TRBJ1-5; TRBD1 matches 7 bases. The CDR3 covers 13 residues. Germline V gene sequence: CDR1 SGHVS, CDR2 FQNEAQ. Trimming cost V 0 bases and J 11 bases; bases outside gene matches: 4. CDR3 DNA sequence: TGTGCCAGCAGCTTAGCCGACAGGGCGTCCCAGCATTTT. Translated, it gives CASSLADRASQHF.

The V gene is TRBV29-1, the J gene TRBJ1-2; 7 nucleotides agree with TRBD1. Losses at the gene ends were 7 bases for V and 8 bases for J; bases not matched to a gene: 7. This CDR3 comprises 11 residues. CDR1 is SQVTM and CDR2 is ANQGSEA in the germline V gene. Here the CDR3 reads CSDGQANGYTF. In nucleotides, the CDR3 is TGCAGCGACGGACAGGCTAACGGCTACACCTTC.

Note on this clone: The sample holds other DNA sequences that translate to the same CDR3. The chain carries TRBV20-1 and TRBJ2-5; no reliable D call. The CDR3 runs to 11 residues. Per the germline V gene, CDR1 is DFQATT and CDR2 is SNEGSKA (reference sequence). Trimming took 1 base from V and 4 from J, leaving 4 bases between them. The CDR3 DNA sequence: TGCAGTGCTAGAGTGGGAGAGACCCAGTACTTC. Translated: CSARVGETQYF.

This sequence joins TRBV28 and TRBJ2-3, with 12 bases matching TRBD2. With V trimmed by 5 bases and J by 4 bases, 19 bases remained unmatched. This CDR3 has 20 amino acids. Germline V lookup: CDR1 MDHEN, CDR2 SYDVKM. CDR3 in amino acids: CASSLPGLAGGRGDPDTQYF. DNA of the CDR3: TGTGCCAGCAGTCTGCCCGGGCTAGCGGGGGGGAGGGGAGACCCAGATACGCAGTATTTT. The variable domain in full, completed from reference TRBV28 and TRBJ2-3, reads DVKVTQSSRYLVKRTGEKVFLECVQDMDHENMFWYRQDPGLGLRLIYFSYDVKMKEKGDIPEGYSVSREKKERFSLILESASTNQTSMYLCASSLPGLAGGRGDPDTQYFGPGTRLTVL.

This chain uses TRBV11-2 with TRBJ2-7, with D possibly being TRBD2 (5 bases). The CDR3 has 14 residues. Per germline, CDR1 SGHAT and CDR2 FQNNGV. V shed 0 bases and J shed 3 bases, with 9 bases lying between them. The CDR3 protein is CASSLDASIYEQYF. In nucleotides, the CDR3 is TGTGCCAGCAGCTTAGATGCTAGCATCTACGAGCAGTACTTC. The variable domain in full, completed from reference TRBV11-2 and TRBJ2-7, reads EAGVAQSPRYKIIEKRQSVAFWCNPISGHATLYWYQQILGQGPKLLIQFQNNGVVDDSQLPKDRFSAERLKGVDSTLKIQPAKLEDSAVYLCASSLDASIYEQYFGPGTRLTVT.

V usage is TRBV9 and J usage is TRBJ2-1; TRBD2 matches 11 bases. The V and J ends lost 0 bases and 5 bases, in that order; junction bases with no gene match: 10. Germline V lookup: CDR1 SGDLS, CDR2 YYNGEE. The CDR3 loop spans 18 amino acids. CDR3 DNA sequence: TGTGCCAGCAGCGTAGCTAGCGGGAGGTCCTCCTCTGACAATGAGCAGTTCTTC. Translating it yields CASSVASGRSSSDNEQFF. Using reference TRBV9 and TRBJ2-1 for the parts outside the CDR3, the full variable domain is DSGVTQTPKHLITATGQRVTLRCSPRSGDLSVYWYQQSLDQGLQFLIQYYNGEERAKGNILERFSAQQFPDLHSELNLSSLELGDSALYFCASSVASGRSSSDNEQFFGPGTRLTVL.

The chain joins TRBV18 to TRBJ1-3, with a tentative D call TRBD1 (5 bases). CDR1 and CDR2 (germline): KGHSH, LQKENI. The CDR3 contains 13 residues. Trimming took off 8 bases at V and 0 bases at J, with 8 bases between the two ends. The CDR3 region is CASTDSSGNTIYF. DNA for the CDR3: TGTGCCAGCACCGACAGCTCTGGAAACACCATATATTTT.

The rearrangement joins TRBV9 to TRBJ2-2; D ambiguous. The CDR3 has 16 residues. The germline V gene encodes CDR1 SGDLS and CDR2 YYNGEE. The V and J ends lost 3 bases and 1 base respectively, with 13 bases between them. CDR3 sequence: CASSAGWVMNTGELFF. The CDR3 region has the DNA TGTGCCAGCAGCGCGGGTTGGGTCATGAACACCGGGGAGCTGTTTTTT.

The rearrangement links TRBV4-1 to TRBJ1-6, with TRBD1 as a possible D gene (5 bases). The ends were cut back, 1 base at V and 0 bases at J, with 10 bases in the middle. The CDR3 totals 17 residues. The germline gives CDR1 MGHRA, CDR2 YSYEKL. The chain's CDR3 is CASSQGGASSYNSPLHF. The CDR3 DNA reads TGCGCCAGCAGCCAAGGAGGGGCGAGCTCCTATAATTCACCCCTCCACTTT.

The gene calls are TRBV27 and TRBJ1-1; D remains unclear. Per germline, CDR1 MNHEY and CDR2 SMNVEV (reference sequence). The CDR3 consists of 20 residues. The V end was cut by 0 bases, the J end by 1 base, with 24 bases between. The CDR3 is CASSLSKGNQFSFQNTEAFF. CDR3 sequence (DNA): TGTGCCAGCAGTTTATCGAAAGGGAACCAATTCTCTTTCCAGAACACTGAAGCTTTCTTT.

The chain has TRBV28 and TRBJ1-1, with a tentative D call TRBD1 (5 bases). CDR1 is MDHEN, CDR2 SYDVKM, per germline. V lost 2 bases, J lost 7 bases, and 8 bases lay in between. CDR3 length: 12 amino acids. CDR3 region: CASSLGGYEAFF. CDR3 nucleotide sequence: TGTGCCAGCAGTTTAGGGGGGTATGAAGCTTTCTTT.

The rearrangement links TRBV7-9 to TRBJ2-2, with D possibly being TRBD1 (5 bases). The CDR3 runs 16 residues. CDR1 and CDR2 (germline): SEHNR, FQNEAQ (reference sequence). Trimming took 2 bases from V and 1 from J, leaving 11 bases between them. The CDR3: CASSLMSRGNTGELFF. The CDR3 DNA reads TGTGCCAGCAGCTTAATGTCTAGGGGGAACACCGGGGAGCTGTTTTTT.

This chain uses TRBV6-4 with TRBJ1-6, with 9 bases fitting TRBD1. The CDR3 contains 17 residues. The trim removed 0 bases at V and 6 bases at J, leaving 6 bases unmatched. Germline CDR1 reads MRHNA; CDR2 reads SNTAGT. In nucleotides, the CDR3 is TGTGCCAGCAGTGACTCTGAACAGGGGGCAGGTAATTCACCCCTCCACTTT. Its translation: CASSDSEQGAGNSPLHF.

The chain recombines TRBV28 with TRBJ1-6; TRBD1 matches 8 bases. There are 13 residues in the CDR3. Germline V gene lookup returns CDR1 MDHEN and CDR2 SYDVKM. The junction had 8 bases not matched to a gene; V was cut back by 10 bases and J by 9 bases. The CDR3 DNA sequence: TGTGCCACAACAGGGGGGTGGGGTTCACCCCTCCACTTT. It codes for CATTGGWGSPLHF.

J is TRBJ2-3 and V is TRBV18, with 12 bases matching TRBD2. Germline CDR1 is KGHSH and CDR2 is LQKENI. The CDR3 has 17 amino acids. V shed 3 bases, J shed 3 bases, and the junction held 7 bases outside the gene matches. The CDR3 is CASSPNLAGGPTDTQYF. The CDR3 nucleotides are TGTGCCAGCTCACCGAACCTAGCGGGAGGGCCAACAGATACGCAGTATTTT. Full variable domain (remainder filled in from reference TRBV18 and TRBJ2-3): NAGVMQNPRHLVRRRGQEARLRCSPMKGHSHVYWYRQLPEEGLKFMVYLQKENIIDESGMPKERFSAEFPKEGPSILRIQQVVRGDSAAYFCASSPNLAGGPTDTQYFGPGTRLTVL.

The rearrangement joins TRBV5-4 to TRBJ2-6; a possible D gene is TRBD2 (5 bases). The CDR3 covers 15 residues. Germline V gene data show CDR1 as SGHNT and CDR2 as YYREEE (reference sequence). V shed 4 bases and J shed 3 bases, with 11 bases lying between them. CDR3 residues: CASSLVRVGANVLTF. For the CDR3, the DNA is TGTGCCAGCAGCCTAGTGAGGGTTGGGGCCAACGTCCTGACTTTC.

This chain connects TRBV6-5 to TRBJ1-2; the match to TRBD1 covers 10 bases. There are 16 residues in the CDR3. V dropped 0 bases and J dropped 4; count of bases not matched to a gene: 5. The germline CDR1 and CDR2 sequences are MNHEY and SVGAGI. The CDR3 here is CASSYSRTGGGYGYTF. The CDR3 DNA reads TGTGCCAGCAGTTACTCCCGGACAGGGGGGGGCTATGGCTACACCTTC.

The DNA of the CDR3 is TGTGCCAGCAGCCCCGGGGGGGGCCTAGGAAACACCATATATTTT. Amino acid sequence: CASSPGGGLGNTIYF. The chain carries TRBV9 and TRBJ1-3; D might be TRBD1 (6 bases). Looked up from germline, CDR1 is SGDLS and CDR2 is YYNGEE. The CDR3 consists of 15 residues. V lost 4 bases and J lost 4, with 15 bases in between.

The V call is TRBV6-1, the J call TRBJ2-7; the match to TRBD2 covers 10 bases. In germline, CDR1 is MNHNS, CDR2 SASEGT. The CDR3 runs to 14 residues. The junction had 4 bases not matched to a gene; V was cut back by 5 bases and J by 3 bases. The CDR3 DNA reads as TGTGCCAGCAGTAAACTAGCGGGATACTACGAGCAGTACTTC. Protein sequence: CASSKLAGYYEQYF.

The V call is TRBV6-5, the J call TRBJ1-1; possibly TRBD1 for D (5 bases). Trimming cost V 4 bases and J 3 bases, with 15 bases left between them. The germline V gene has CDR1 MNHEY and CDR2 SVGAGI. The CDR3 runs to 15 residues. The CDR3 DNA follows: TGTGCCAGCAGTTGGACGGGACCTACGGACACTGAAGCTTTCTTT. Translated: CASSWTGPTDTEAFF.

V is TRBV28 and J is TRBJ1-1, with 10 bases lining up with TRBD1. CDR1 and CDR2 from the germline V gene are MDHEN and SYDVKM. V shed 6 bases, J shed 5 bases, and the junction held 6 bases outside the gene matches. The CDR3 extends over 14 amino acids. The CDR3 region has the DNA TGTGCCAGCAGAGCGACAGGGGGCTGGACTGAAGCTTTCTTT. This encodes CASRATGGWTEAFF. Combining the CDR3 with reference TRBV28 and TRBJ1-1 gives the whole variable domain DVKVTQSSRYLVKRTGEKVFLECVQDMDHENMFWYRQDPGLGLRLIYFSYDVKMKEKGDIPEGYSVSREKKERFSLILESASTNQTSMYLCASRATGGWTEAFFGQGTRLTVV.

V and J are TRBV7-3 and TRBJ2-2; D unresolved. The CDR3 length is 14 residues. Per the germline V gene, CDR1 is SGHTA and CDR2 is FQGTGA. The germline V and J ends were trimmed by 5 bases and 1 base, with 8 bases remaining between them. CDR3: CASSPVRNTGELFF. CDR3 DNA: TGTGCCAGCAGCCCGGTCAGGAACACCGGGGAGCTGTTTTTT. The full variable domain, its missing parts supplied by reference TRBV7-3 and TRBJ2-2, is GAGVSQTPSNKVTEKGKYVELRCDPISGHTALYWYRQSLGQGPEFLIYFQGTGAADDSGLPNDRFFAVRPEGSVSTLKIQRTERGDSAVYLCASSPVRNTGELFFGEGSRLTVL.

This clone was detected once. The rearrangement links TRBV19 to TRBJ2-1; 12 positions match TRBD2. CDR1 is LNHDA and CDR2 is SQIVND in the germline V gene (reference sequence). CDR3 length: 16 amino acids. J gave up 3 bases and V 6 bases, and 6 bases lay outside the gene matches. The CDR3 DNA sequence: TGTGCCAGTAGAAAAGGGACTAGCGGGTTCTACAATGAGCAGTTCTTC. It encodes CASRKGTSGFYNEQFF. Full variable domain (remainder filled in from reference TRBV19 and TRBJ2-1): DGGITQSPKYLFRKEGQNVTLSCEQNLNHDAMYWYRQDPGQGLRLIYYSQIVNDFQKGDIAEGYSVSREKKESFPLTVTSAQKNPTAFYLCASRKGTSGFYNEQFFGPGTRLTVL.

The chain has TRBV27 and TRBJ1-4, with a possible D match to TRBD1 (6 bases). The CDR3 length is 14 residues. Germline CDR1 MNHEY, CDR2 SMNVEV (reference sequence). Trimming took 6 bases from V and 8 from J, leaving 16 bases between them. CDR3 nucleotide sequence: TGTGCCAGCAGACCGGACAGAGAAAGGGAAAAACTGTTTTTT. It specifies CASRPDREREKLFF.

V gene TRBV7-2 combines with J gene TRBJ2-7, with D unresolved. Germline V lookup: CDR1 SGHTA, CDR2 FQGNSA. This CDR3 is 12 amino acids long. V was cut by 4 bases and J by 6 bases, with 10 bases left in between. The CDR3 coding sequence is TGTGCCAGCAGCTCATCGGTGGGCGAGCAGTACTTC. Its protein is CASSSSVGEQYF. The variable domain in full, with the rest retrieved from reference TRBV7-2 and TRBJ2-7, is GAGVSQSPSNKVTEKGKDVELRCDPISGHTALYWYRQSLGQGLEFLIYFQGNSAPDKSGLPSDRFSAERTGGSVSTLTIQRTQQEDSAVYLCASSSSVGEQYFGPGTRLTVT.

V usage is TRBV28 and J usage is TRBJ2-7; 7 positions agree with TRBD2. Trimming removed 6 bases from V and 3 bases from J; junction bases left unmatched: 14. Germline loops: CDR1 MDHEN, CDR2 SYDVKM. The CDR3 runs 16 residues. The DNA for the CDR3 is TGTGCCAGCAGCGTAGGGGCTAGCGGATTCCTCTACGAGCAGTACTTC. This codes for CASSVGASGFLYEQYF.

The chain recombines TRBV11-2 with TRBJ2-5; maybe TRBD1 (8 bases). The CDR3 is 15 residues long. CDR1 is SGHAT and CDR2 is FQNNGV in the germline V gene. Trimming removed 5 bases from V and 3 bases from J, with 16 bases in between. CDR3 sequence (DNA): TGTGCCAGCAGCCCGCGGACAGGGAGGGAAGAGACCCAGTACTTC. This encodes CASSPRTGREETQYF.

This clone is a singleton in its sample. The genes are TRBV5-1 and TRBJ2-2; TRBD2 is a possible D gene (5 bases). The V end was cut by 4 bases, the J end by 5 bases, with 15 bases between. Germline loops: CDR1 SGHRS, CDR2 YFSETQ. The CDR3 spans 15 residues. As DNA, the CDR3 is TGCGCCAGCAGCCTGCGGACTGATGTAACCGGGGAGCTGTTTTTT. Encoded protein: CASSLRTDVTGELFF. Full variable domain (outside the CDR3, taken from reference TRBV5-1 and TRBJ2-2): KAGVTQTPRYLIKTRGQQVTLSCSPISGHRSVSWYQQTPGQGLQFLFEYFSETQRNKGNFPGRFSGRQFSNSRSEMNVSTLELGDSALYLCASSLRTDVTGELFFGEGSRLTVL.

This clone was seen a few times. This chain links TRBV5-4 with TRBJ2-7; D is perhaps TRBD1 (5 bases). Germline CDR1 and CDR2: SGHNT and YYREEE (reference sequence). Trimming cost V 0 bases and J 1 base, with 8 bases left between them. The CDR3 runs to 14 residues. The CDR3 region has the DNA TGTGCCAGCAGCTTGGCTCAGGGATCCTACGAGCAGTACTTC. This gives the protein CASSLAQGSYEQYF.